This TCR beta chain emerged from a study of patients and donors after allogeneic stem cell transplantation. This clonotype was observed a few times. Germline V gives CDR1 LNHDA, CDR2 SQIVND (reference sequence). The CDR3 spans 16 residues. J gave up 4 bases and V 5 bases, and 8 bases lay outside the gene matches. MiXCR, applied by TCRdb to the RT-PCR reads, yields one record per CDR3 protein. The sample lists around 27,000 distinct CDR3 sequences; roughly 7.3% were seen once. The rearrangement links TRBV19 to TRBJ2-1, with 10 bases lining up with TRBD2. The sequenced material came from blood, either unsorted or a sorted T cell fraction (not recorded which). The sequence was collected from a human donor who was either an allogeneic HSCT recipient or a stem cell or donor lymphocyte infusion donor (not recorded which). It is not recorded whose cells these are; they may come from a transplant donor. The CDR3 DNA is TGTGCCAGTAGTTCTAGAGCGGGAGGGGGGTACAATGAGCAGTTCTTC. It yields the protein CASSSRAGGGYNEQFF. The full variable domain, in which reference TRBV19 and TRBJ2-1 provide the parts outside the CDR3, is DGGITQSPKYLFRKEGQNVTLSCEQNLNHDAMYWYRQDPGQGLRLIYYSQIVNDFQKGDIAEGYSVSREKKESFPLTVTSAQKNPTAFYLCASSSRAGGGYNEQFFGPGTRLTVL.